Listed here are 10 T cell receptor beta chains from one sample, sequenced in a study of T-cell memory formation after mild COVID-19. TCRdb ran MiXCR on the 5' RACE reads and lists one entry per CDR3 protein. The sample consists of roughly 580,000 distinct CDR3 sequences, roughly 18% of them appearing once. The sample was PBMCs or a T cell subset sorted from them (not recorded which). The source of these receptors is an adult woman who had mild COVID-19 (a few samples of this study predate the infection). Cell type and time point are not known.

The genes are TRBV20-1 and TRBJ2-4; D not certain. Per the germline V gene, CDR1 is DFQATT and CDR2 is SNEGSKA (reference sequence). Trimming shortened V by 0 bases and J by 0 bases, and 3 bases separated the two germline ends. The CDR3 totals 13 residues. DNA for the CDR3: TGCAGTGCTAGAGAGGCAGCCAAAAACATTCAGTACTTC. Encoded protein: CSAREAAKNIQYF.

In this sample, this clonotype turned up a few times. The germline gene is not matched at one end of the junction; a read error may be the cause. The gene calls are TRBV4-1 and TRBJ1-1; D is perhaps TRBD1 (5 bases). This CDR3 spans 12 amino acids. Germline V gene data show CDR1 as MGHRA and CDR2 as YSYEKL. The CDR3 DNA reads as TGTGCCAGCAGCCAGGCAGGGACTGAAGCTTTCTTT. As protein: CASSQAGTEAFF.

This clonotype was observed a few times. The chain has TRBV6-6 and TRBJ1-1, with 8 nucleotides matching TRBD1. The V and J ends lost 5 bases and 7 bases, in that order; junction bases with no gene match: 18. The CDR3 spans 17 residues. The germline V gene encodes CDR1 MNHNY and CDR2 SVGAGI (reference sequence). The CDR3 protein is CASSNAGTGVGGVEAFF. DNA of the CDR3: TGTGCCAGCAGTAACGCCGGGACAGGTGTCGGAGGGGTTGAAGCTTTCTTT.

This clonotype was counted between two and nine times. CDR3 sequence reads: CASSLSAGRQETQYF. DNA for the CDR3: TGCGCCAGCAGCTTGTCAGCAGGGCGACAAGAGACCCAGTACTTC. The chain couples TRBV5-1 to TRBJ2-5; TRBD1 is a possible D gene (5 bases). This CDR3 region has 15 residues. Trimming shortened V by 1 base and J by 2 bases, and 12 bases separated the two germline ends. Germline V lookup: CDR1 SGHRS, CDR2 YFSETQ. The entire variable domain, with the rest obtained from reference TRBV5-1 and TRBJ2-5, is as follows: KAGVTQTPRYLIKTRGQQVTLSCSPISGHRSVSWYQQTPGQGLQFLFEYFSETQRNKGNFPGRFSGRQFSNSRSEMNVSTLELGDSALYLCASSLSAGRQETQYFGPGTRLLVL.

V and J are TRBV6-5 and TRBJ2-2, with a tentative D call TRBD1 (6 bases). V was trimmed by 4 bases and J by 7 bases, leaving 16 bases between them. This CDR3 is built from 15 residues. The germline CDR1 and CDR2 sequences are MNHEY and SVGAGI. The CDR3 spells CASSWNQQGVGELFF. For the CDR3, the DNA is TGTGCCAGCAGTTGGAACCAACAGGGCGTCGGGGAGCTGTTTTTT.

The chain links TRBV6-5 to TRBJ2-7; D gene unclear. CDR3 size: 14 residues. With 6 bases removed from V and 7 bases from J, the gap between germline ends came to 19 bases. Germline-derived CDR1 and CDR2 are MNHEY and SVGAGI. The CDR3 DNA follows: TGTGCCAGCAGCGACTCCTCAAAGTCGCGTGAGCAGTACTTC. This gives the protein CASSDSSKSREQYF.

This clonotype appeared a few times. The chain has TRBV18 and TRBJ1-1; 8 bases map to TRBD1. CDR1 is KGHSH and CDR2 is LQKENI in the germline V gene. After removal of 6 bases from V and 7 bases from J, the junction contained 7 bases not matched to a gene. This CDR3 spans 13 amino acids. The CDR3 reads CASSTQGELEAFF. The CDR3 nucleotides read TGTGCCAGCTCCACACAGGGGGAGCTTGAAGCTTTCTTT.

This chain joins TRBV4-1 and TRBJ2-5; the match to TRBD2 covers 10 bases. J was trimmed by 1 base and V by 4 bases; bases with no gene match: 3. Germline V gene sequence: CDR1 MGHRA, CDR2 YSYEKL. The CDR3 spans 15 residues. The CDR3 DNA reads TGCGCCAGCAGCCGTAGCGGGGGGTTCCAAGAGACCCAGTACTTC. Its protein is CASSRSGGFQETQYF.

This clonotype was found a few times. The chain is built from TRBV5-5 and TRBJ2-1, with 10 bases that match TRBD2. V shed 0 bases, J shed 5 bases, and the junction held 8 bases outside the gene matches. This CDR3 is 17 amino acids long. Per the germline V gene, CDR1 is SGHKS and CDR2 is YYEKEE (reference sequence). CDR3 DNA sequence: TGTGCCAGCAGCTTGGCCCCTAGCGGGGGTTTCCACAATGAGCAGTTCTTC. Its protein product is CASSLAPSGGFHNEQFF.

The CDR3 bases are TGTGCCAGCAGTTCCCCCAACAATGAGCAGTTCTTC. It specifies CASSSPNNEQFF. The V gene is TRBV28, the J gene TRBJ2-1; D uncertain. The CDR3 spans 12 residues. CDR1 is MDHEN and CDR2 is SYDVKM in the germline V gene. Trimming took off 4 bases at V and 5 bases at J, with 6 bases between the two ends.